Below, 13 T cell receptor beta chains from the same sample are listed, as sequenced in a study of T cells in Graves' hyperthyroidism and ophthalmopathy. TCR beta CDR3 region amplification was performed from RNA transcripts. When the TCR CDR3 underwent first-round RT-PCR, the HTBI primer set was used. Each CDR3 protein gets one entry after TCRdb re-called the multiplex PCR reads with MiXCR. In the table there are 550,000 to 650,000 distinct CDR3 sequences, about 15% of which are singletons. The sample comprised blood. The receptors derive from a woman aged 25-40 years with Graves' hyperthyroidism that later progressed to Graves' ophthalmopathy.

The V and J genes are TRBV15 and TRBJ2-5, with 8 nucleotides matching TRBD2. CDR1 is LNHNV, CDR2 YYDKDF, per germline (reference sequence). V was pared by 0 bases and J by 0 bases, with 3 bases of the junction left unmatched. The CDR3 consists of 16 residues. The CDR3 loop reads CATSRDTSGNQETQYF. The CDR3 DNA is TGTGCCACCAGCAGAGATACTAGCGGAAACCAAGAGACCCAGTACTTC.

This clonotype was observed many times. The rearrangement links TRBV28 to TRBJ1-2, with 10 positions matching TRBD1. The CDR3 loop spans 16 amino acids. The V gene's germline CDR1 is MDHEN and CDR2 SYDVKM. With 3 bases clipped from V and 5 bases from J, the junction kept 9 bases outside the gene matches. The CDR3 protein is CASSFLGQGGGYGYTF. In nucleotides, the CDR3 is TGTGCCAGCAGTTTCTTAGGACAGGGGGGTGGGTATGGCTACACCTTC.

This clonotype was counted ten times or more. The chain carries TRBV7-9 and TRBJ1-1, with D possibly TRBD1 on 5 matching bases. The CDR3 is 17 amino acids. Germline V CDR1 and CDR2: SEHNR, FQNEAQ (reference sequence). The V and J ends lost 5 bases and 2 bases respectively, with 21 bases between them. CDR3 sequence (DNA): TGTGCCAGCAGCCTTGCAGGGTCGAGGATGAGAAACACTGAAGCTTTCTTT. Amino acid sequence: CASSLAGSRMRNTEAFF.

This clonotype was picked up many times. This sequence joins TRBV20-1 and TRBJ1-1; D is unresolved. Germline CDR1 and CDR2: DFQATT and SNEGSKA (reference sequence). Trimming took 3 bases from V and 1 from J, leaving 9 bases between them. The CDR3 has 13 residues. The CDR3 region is CSASPHSNTEAFF. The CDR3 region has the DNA TGCAGTGCTAGCCCTCACTCGAACACTGAAGCTTTCTTT.

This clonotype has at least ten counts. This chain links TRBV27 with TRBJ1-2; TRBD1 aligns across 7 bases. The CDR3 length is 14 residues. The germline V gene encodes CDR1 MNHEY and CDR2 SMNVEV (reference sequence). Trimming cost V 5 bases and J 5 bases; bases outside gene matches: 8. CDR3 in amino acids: CASSPIGQAYGYTF. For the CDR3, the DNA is TGTGCCAGCAGTCCTATCGGACAGGCTTATGGCTACACCTTC.

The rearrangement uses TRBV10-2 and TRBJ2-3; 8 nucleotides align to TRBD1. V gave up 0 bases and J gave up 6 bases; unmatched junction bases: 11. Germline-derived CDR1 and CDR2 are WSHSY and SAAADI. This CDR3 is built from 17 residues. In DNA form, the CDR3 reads TGCGCCAGCAGTGAGTCATTCAGGACAGGGTTCGGTGATACGCAGTATTTT. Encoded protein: CASSESFRTGFGDTQYF.

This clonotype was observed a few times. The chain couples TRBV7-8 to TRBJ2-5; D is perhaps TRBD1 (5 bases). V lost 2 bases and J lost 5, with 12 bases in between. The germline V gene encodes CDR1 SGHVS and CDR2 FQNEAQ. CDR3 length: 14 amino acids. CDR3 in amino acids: CASSLQGFGETQYF. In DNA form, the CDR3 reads TGTGCCAGCAGCTTACAGGGATTTGGGGAGACCCAGTACTTC.

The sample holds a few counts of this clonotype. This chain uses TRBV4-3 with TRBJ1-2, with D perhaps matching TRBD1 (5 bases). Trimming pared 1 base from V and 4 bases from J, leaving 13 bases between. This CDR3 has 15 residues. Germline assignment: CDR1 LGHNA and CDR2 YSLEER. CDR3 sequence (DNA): TGCGCCAGCAGCCAAGGGGCAGGGAGCGGCTATGGCTACACCTTC. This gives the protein CASSQGAGSGYGYTF.

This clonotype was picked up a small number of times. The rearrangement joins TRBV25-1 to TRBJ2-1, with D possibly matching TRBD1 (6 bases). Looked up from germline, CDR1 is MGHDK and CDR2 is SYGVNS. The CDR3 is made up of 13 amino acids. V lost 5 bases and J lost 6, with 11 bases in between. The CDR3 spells CASSPATGNEQFF. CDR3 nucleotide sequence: TGTGCCAGCAGTCCCGCGACAGGCAATGAGCAGTTCTTC.

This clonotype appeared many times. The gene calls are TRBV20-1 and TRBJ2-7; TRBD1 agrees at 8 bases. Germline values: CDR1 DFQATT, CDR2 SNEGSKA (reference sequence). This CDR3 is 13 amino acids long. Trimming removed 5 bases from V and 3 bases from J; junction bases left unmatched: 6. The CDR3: CSAQKGTGYEQYF. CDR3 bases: TGCAGTGCTCAGAAAGGGACAGGCTACGAGCAGTACTTC.

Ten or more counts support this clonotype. CDR3 in DNA: TGTGCCAGCAGCACCTCGTACGGGGCACTAGCGGGAGGAAGAGGGACAGATACGCAGTATTTT. This gives the protein CASSTSYGALAGGRGTDTQYF. The chain links TRBV7-2 to TRBJ2-3; TRBD2 matches at 12 bases. The junction had 21 bases not matched to a gene; V was cut back by 5 bases and J by 3 bases. The germline CDR1 and CDR2 sequences are SGHTA and FQGNSA. This CDR3 comprises 21 residues. The full variable domain, with the rest looked up from reference TRBV7-2 and TRBJ2-3, is GAGVSQSPSNKVTEKGKDVELRCDPISGHTALYWYRQSLGQGLEFLIYFQGNSAPDKSGLPSDRFSAERTGGSVSTLTIQRTQQEDSAVYLCASSTSYGALAGGRGTDTQYFGPGTRLTVL.

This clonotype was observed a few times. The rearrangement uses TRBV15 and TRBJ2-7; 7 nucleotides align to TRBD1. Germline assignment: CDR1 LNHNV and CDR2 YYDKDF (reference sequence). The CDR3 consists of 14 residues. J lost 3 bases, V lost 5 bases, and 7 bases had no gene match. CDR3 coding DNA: TGTGCCACCAGCCGAAAGACAGGGCACTACGAGCAGTACTTC. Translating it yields CATSRKTGHYEQYF.

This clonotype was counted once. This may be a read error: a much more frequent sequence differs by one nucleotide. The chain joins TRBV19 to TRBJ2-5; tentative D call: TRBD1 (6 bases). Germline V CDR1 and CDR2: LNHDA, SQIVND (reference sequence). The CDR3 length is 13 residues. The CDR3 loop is CASRDNLQETQCF. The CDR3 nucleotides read TGTGCCAGTCGGGACAACCTACAAGAGACCCAGTGCTTC.